The present T cell receptor beta chain was sequenced within a study of beta chain features in type 1 diabetes. cDNA synthesis used the whole RNA isolate, giving expressed TCRB sequences. Some clones are missing from TCRdb's copy, which holds only in-frame ones; the method was immunoSEQ multiplex PCR. The sample has some 190,000 clones; about 8% are singletons. This clone occurred a few times. Its target is not known. This CDR3 is built from 14 residues. The germline CDR1 and CDR2 sequences are LNHDA and SQIVND (reference sequence). V lost 5 bases, J lost 2 bases, and 6 bases stayed unmatched. Whole-study results and caveats: Type 1 diabetes patients had TCRB CDR3s that were shorter (moderately but significantly so) in all four CD4+ subsets.

The sample was central memory CD4+ T cells from blood. The TCR comes from a middle-aged woman with type 1 diabetes. This chain links TRBV19 with TRBJ2-7; TRBD1 matches 7 bases. CDR3 amino acids: CASSADRPPYEQYF. The DNA of the CDR3 is TGTGCCAGTAGTGCGGACAGGCCCCCCTACGAGCAGTACTTC.